Below, one T cell receptor (beta chain) is given with its context. Its antigen is still unknown. The sample originates from a study of cytomegalovirus exposure and HLA in healthy donors. Overall study context: From HLA-typed donors, an early data release held about 85 million unique TCRs. Study outcomes and limitations: A later analysis associated 15,000 to 20,000 TCR beta sequences with HLA alleles at a 0.05 false discovery rate. Previously analyzed data showed that most TCR beta V segments were productive at a frequency of about 87% or about 30%.

Whereas donors were nominally healthy upon sampling, unrecorded immune exposures were probable. The CDR3 is made up of 16 amino acids. The V gene's germline CDR1 is SGHDN and CDR2 FVKESK. After removal of 1 base from V and 6 bases from J, the junction contained 11 bases not matched to a gene. The PCR used 60 Vbeta and 13 Jbeta primers. TCRdb keeps only in-frame clones here, not all; method: immunoSEQ multiplex PCR. The sample yields 65,000 to 80,000 clones, roughly 80% seen once. The sample comprised PBMCs. The sequence came from a woman in her thirties or forties in good health and CMV-seropositive. The V call is TRBV14, the J call TRBJ2-5; TRBD1 matches 7 bases. In nucleotides, the CDR3 is TGTGCCAGCAGCCAAGGCTTTACTCGACAGGGACAGACCCAGTACTTC. It translates to CASSQGFTRQGQTQYF.